These T cell receptor beta chains were read from a single sample in a study of cytomegalovirus exposure and HLA in healthy donors. TCRdb keeps only in-frame clones here, not all; method: immunoSEQ multiplex PCR. The top ten clones hold over 10% of a sample with 100,000 to 150,000 clones, under 80% of them seen once. The sequenced material came from PBMCs. Source of these receptors: a woman aged 55-70 years in good health and CMV-seropositive. Each CDR3 is given with its conserved first and last residue.

>TRBV6-6
CASSYLRLAGGYEQYF
>TRBV7-2
CASSLDRATGGDDGYTF
>TRBV6-4
CASSSFRGEQYF
>TRBV19
CASSGQGTYEQYF
>TRBV7-2
CASSFDRSNYGYTF
>TRBV7-9
CASSQEYSEDGYTF
>TRBV7-2
CASSLEGGRYEQYF
>TRBV5-5
CASSLSAQLSYGYTF
>TRBV11-2
CASSLDRDRFEYF
>TRBV5-1
CASSLSGLGGKTQYF
>TRBV18
CASSRTGINEQYF
>TRBV7-2
CASSSPGGRKLFF
>TRBV2
CASSEALTRVGYTF
>TRBV11-2
CASSLDSAGTGINEKLFF
>TRBV18
CASSLTGERSEQYF
>TRBV27
CATHAGGDGYTF
>TRBV11-2
CASSFFGGGGTDTQYF
>TRBV5-1
CASSLEVGLHSYEQYF
>TRBV6-5
CASSHRTANEKLFF
>TRBV7-2
CASSPDRDRGSEKLFF
>TRBV7-9
CASSSQGAVGANVLTF
>TRBV7-2
CASSLAGGLDEQFF
>TRBV5-1
CASSGRTGGNTEAFF
>TRBV6-1
CASSEQSGTEAFF
>TRBV7-9
CASSLNTRPGEQYF
>TRBV7-7
CASSPLEEAGELFF
>TRBV7-2
CASSFSGGGGNEQFF
>TRBV6-1
CASTTRSGNTIYF
>TRBV30
CAWHGQMNTEAFF
>TRBV9
CASSVGGTGVYEQYF
>TRBV7-6
CASSQNRGNTGELFF
>TRBV5-8
CASSFSTPGTYPGELFF
>TRBV13
CATNPPGTGDYEQYF
>TRBV30
CAWSILAGERNEQFF
>TRBV4-1
CASSQDISGYQAFF
>TRBV7-9
CASRPGGQGADSPLHF
>TRBV7-9
CASSLYRDSGRLMETQYF
>TRBV29-1
CSVGKKTSGANEQFF
>TRBV6-5
CASSYSLGGMNTEAFF
>TRBV30
CAWSVQDAQPQHF
>TRBV2
CASDRTGGANEKLFF
>TRBV29-1
CSVGETGGNTEAFF
>TRBV11-3
CASSQLLAGVGANVLTF
>TRBV18
CASSPGGRGNSPLHF
>TRBV5-1
CASSGGGGIYGYTF
>TRBV4-3
CASSQDPNRGLAGFNEQFF
>TRBV6-6
CASSYSTVGSNQPQHF
>TRBV6-1
CASTSRDRGLFGYTF
>TRBV30
CAWSSGDTEAFF
>TRBV2
CASSGAPSGTKETQYF
>TRBV7-2
CASSRVPATGEQYF
>TRBV4-1
CASSQDQATGVGNQPQHF
>TRBV11-2
CASSLMGAGGELFF
>TRBV7-2
CASSSAQDRGLRETQYF
>TRBV28
CASRSTGLGGNEQFF
>TRBV19
CASTARQDLSNQPQHF